The text below deals with one T cell receptor (beta chain). MiXCR, applied by TCRdb to the RACE reads, yields one record per CDR3 protein. Seen here are some 70,000 distinct CDR3 sequences, about 9.3% observed once, and the top ten hold around 6.8%. These data are taken from a study of human T cells and chemical hapten exposure. Time point in this sample: patch test 2, 6 weeks after DPC sensitization. Treatment in this sample: therapeutic diphenylcyclopropenone sensitization with weekly scalp DPC. CDR1 SGHKS and CDR2 YYEKEE come from the germline V gene (reference sequence). The V gene end was trimmed by 1 base and the J gene end by 8 bases; junction bases not matched to a gene: 8. The CDR3 is made up of 16 amino acids.

V gene TRBV5-5 combines with J gene TRBJ2-1; 11 bases are a match to TRBD2. Sample: whole blood, taken in connection with sensitization to the hapten diphenylcyclopropenone (DPC). The TCR sequence derives from a woman between 45 and 65 years old with alopecia areata. Some clones in this sample may be carry-over from other donors' samples. The DNA of the CDR3 is TGTGCCAGCAGCTTGCGGGTCACTAGCGGGAGAGATGAGCAGTTCTTC. It specifies CASSLRVTSGRDEQFF.